The 28 T cell receptor beta chains reported below all come from one sample, sequenced in a study of T cell clonotyping in hematopoietic cell transplantation. Time point meaning: recipient sample about 28 days before transplant, after cytoreduction. The data were produced by immunoSEQ multiplex PCR, yet TCRdb's version contains in-frame clones alone and is incomplete. The repertoire holds tens of thousands of clones, over 60% seen once, with roughly 6% in the top ten. Specimen: peripheral blood mononuclear cells, collected before stem cell transplant. These receptors came from a man in his forties or fifties with myelodysplastic syndrome. Some clones in this sample may be carry-over from other donors' samples.

The chain couples TRBV5-6 to TRBJ2-7, with 7 nucleotides matching TRBD1. Germline V gene data show CDR1 as SGHDT and CDR2 as YYEEEE. The V gene end was trimmed by 6 bases and the J gene end by 3 bases; junction bases not matched to a gene: 6. This CDR3 contains 13 residues. CDR3 loop: CASKWTGSYEQYF. CDR3 in DNA: TGTGCCAGCAAGTGGACAGGTAGCTACGAGCAGTACTTC.

The rearrangement uses TRBV6-5 and TRBJ2-3, with D possibly matching TRBD2 (5 bases). CDR3 length equals 13 residues. Germline CDR1 is MNHEY and CDR2 is SVGAGI. V lost 4 bases and J 5 bases, leaving 10 bases between the germline ends. The chain's CDR3 is CASSLSGEDTQYF. The DNA for the CDR3 is TGTGCCAGCAGTTTAAGCGGAGAAGATACGCAGTATTTT.

The chain links TRBV30 to TRBJ1-2; D not certain. From germline, CDR1 is GTSNPN and CDR2 SVGIG (reference sequence). V lost 6 bases and J 7 bases, leaving 24 bases between the germline ends. This CDR3 has 15 residues. The CDR3 nucleotides read TGTGCCTGCCCCTTCCTGACACTCTGGGGAATTGGCTACACCTTC. This gives the protein CACPFLTLWGIGYTF. The variable domain in full, completed from reference TRBV30 and TRBJ1-2, reads SQTIHQWPATLVQPVGSPLSLECTVEGTSNPNLYWYRQAAGRGLQLLFYSVGIGQISSEVPQNLSASRPQDRQFILSSKKLLLSDSGFYLCACPFLTLWGIGYTFGSGTRLTVV.

This clone was seen more than once but under ten times. The chain combines TRBV2 with TRBJ1-1, with 9 nucleotides matching TRBD1. V gave up 6 bases and J gave up 4 bases; unmatched junction bases: 3. Germline assignment: CDR1 SNHLY and CDR2 FYNNEI. The CDR3 has 13 residues. The CDR3 DNA follows: TGTGCCAGCAGACAGGGGGCCGGCACTGAAGCTTTCTTT. Translating it yields CASRQGAGTEAFF.

V is TRBV28 and J is TRBJ2-7, with 7 bases lining up with TRBD1. V dropped 6 bases and J dropped 3; count of bases not matched to a gene: 11. This CDR3 has 15 residues. The germline CDR1 and CDR2 sequences are MDHEN and SYDVKM. CDR3 DNA sequence: TGTGCCAGCAGACCGGTGGACAGGCGACACTACGAGCAGTACTTC. Protein: CASRPVDRRHYEQYF.

The chain carries TRBV29-1 and TRBJ2-6; D is ambiguous. The V end was cut by 3 bases, the J end by 2 bases, with 5 bases between. The CDR3 totals 13 residues. Germline CDR1 is SQVTM and CDR2 is ANQGSEA. The CDR3 sequence is CSVDAAGANVLTF. Written as DNA, the CDR3 is TGCAGCGTTGACGCAGCTGGGGCCAACGTCCTGACTTTC. The full variable domain, completed using reference TRBV29-1 and TRBJ2-6, is SAVISQKPSRDICQRGTSLTIQCQVDSQVTMMFWYRQQPGQSLTLIATANQGSEATYESGFVIDKFPISRPNLTFSTLTVSNMSPEDSSIYLCSVDAAGANVLTFGAGSRLTVL.

J is TRBJ2-5 and V is TRBV6-1; tentative D call: TRBD2 (6 bases). The germline gives CDR1 MNHNS, CDR2 SASEGT. The CDR3 covers 14 residues. Between the trimmed V and J ends, which lost 3 bases and 5 bases, there was a span of 13 bases. CDR3 loop: CASSETWGVETQYF. DNA for the CDR3: TGTGCCAGCAGTGAGACCTGGGGGGTCGAGACCCAGTACTTC.

The V and J genes are TRBV25-1 and TRBJ2-1; no clear D gene. CDR1 and CDR2 (germline): MGHDK, SYGVNS. The CDR3 runs 9 residues. With 9 bases removed from V and 11 bases from J, the gap between germline ends came to 8 bases. The CDR3 is CASTYQQFF. CDR3 nucleotide sequence: TGTGCCAGTACTTACCAGCAGTTCTTC.

The chain employs TRBV6-6 and TRBJ2-7, with 10 bases that match TRBD1. J lost 3 bases, V lost 0 bases, and 2 bases had no gene match. This CDR3 is 15 amino acids long. Germline V CDR1 and CDR2: MNHNY, SVGAGI (reference sequence). CDR3 DNA sequence: TGTGCCAGCAGTTACTCCGGGACAGGGGACTACGAGCAGTACTTC. Translating gives CASSYSGTGDYEQYF.

The V call is TRBV29-1, the J call TRBJ2-7, with 8 bases aligning to TRBD1. The CDR3 is 12 amino acids. Germline V gene sequence: CDR1 SQVTM, CDR2 ANQGSEA. V dropped 8 bases and J dropped 3; count of bases not matched to a gene: 6. This CDR3 is CSTTTGDYEQYF. DNA for the CDR3: TGCAGCACCACGACAGGGGACTACGAGCAGTACTTC.

V gene TRBV30 combines with J gene TRBJ1-1; the D is unclear. The CDR3 sequence is 13 residues long. Germline V gene lookup returns CDR1 GTSNPN and CDR2 SVGIG (reference sequence). V gave up 1 base and J gave up 1 base, with 7 bases separating them. CDR3 in DNA: TGTGCCTGGAGTGAAGGACCGAACACTGAAGCTTTCTTT. It specifies CAWSEGPNTEAFF.

V usage is TRBV4-3 and J usage is TRBJ2-5; TRBD2 might be the D (5 bases). This CDR3 spans 15 amino acids. In germline, CDR1 is LGHNA, CDR2 YSLEER. Trimming removed 0 bases at V and 2 bases at J, with 10 bases between. The CDR3 DNA is TGCGCCAGCAGCCAAGACGACTATTCGCAAGAGACCCAGTACTTC. This translates into CASSQDDYSQETQYF.

This clone was seen more than once but under ten times. V is TRBV29-1 and J is TRBJ2-7, with 7 bases that match TRBD1. The germline CDR1 and CDR2 sequences are SQVTM and ANQGSEA. J gave up 5 bases and V 7 bases, and 5 bases lay outside the gene matches. There are 11 residues in the CDR3. The CDR3 DNA reads as TGCAGCGCTGCCACAGGGGACGAGCAGTACTTC. Protein product: CSAATGDEQYF.

V usage is TRBV9 and J usage is TRBJ2-6, with D tentatively TRBD2 (5 bases). The CDR3 has 16 amino acids. The germline CDR1 and CDR2 sequences are SGDLS and YYNGEE. V was trimmed by 6 bases and J by 1 base, leaving 14 bases between them. CDR3 sequence reads: CASTKSSGSGANVLTF. Here the CDR3 DNA reads TGTGCCAGCACCAAAAGTTCGGGGTCTGGGGCCAACGTCCTGACTTTC. The full variable domain, rest sourced from reference TRBV9 and TRBJ2-6, is DSGVTQTPKHLITATGQRVTLRCSPRSGDLSVYWYQQSLDQGLQFLIQYYNGEERAKGNILERFSAQQFPDLHSELNLSSLELGDSALYFCASTKSSGSGANVLTFGAGSRLTVL.

The rearrangement joins TRBV6-1 to TRBJ1-5; weak D call: TRBD1 (6 bases). Trimming shortened V by 5 bases and J by 4 bases, and 15 bases separated the two germline ends. Germline loops: CDR1 MNHNS, CDR2 SASEGT. This CDR3 comprises 15 residues. The CDR3 DNA reads TGTGCCAGCAGTCCACAGGGTTTCGGGAATCAGCCCCAGCATTTT. Amino acids: CASSPQGFGNQPQHF.

The CDR3 DNA reads TGTGCCAGCACCATCGACAGGAACGAGCAGTACTTC. This sequence encodes CASTIDRNEQYF. The J gene is TRBJ2-7, the V gene TRBV11-2; D is perhaps TRBD1 (6 bases). Germline V gene lookup returns CDR1 SGHAT and CDR2 FQNNGV. V was trimmed by 7 bases and J by 5 bases, leaving 12 bases between them. The CDR3 covers 12 residues.

This clone was counted only a few times. This rearrangement joins TRBV5-1 to TRBJ2-2; tentative D call: TRBD2 (5 bases). Germline V lookup: CDR1 SGHRS, CDR2 YFSETQ. V lost 4 bases to trimming and J lost 1 base, with 14 bases between them. This CDR3 is 16 amino acids long. The CDR3 sequence is CASSLRDSGNTGELFF. The CDR3 DNA reads TGCGCCAGCAGCCTCCGGGATTCAGGGAACACCGGGGAGCTGTTTTTT.

This clone appeared a few times. The chain employs TRBV28 and TRBJ1-2; D may be TRBD1 (5 bases). The germline V and J ends were trimmed by 7 bases and 0 bases, with 15 bases remaining between them. The CDR3 consists of 15 residues. Germline values: CDR1 MDHEN, CDR2 SYDVKM. The CDR3 nucleotides are TGTGCCAGCATGTTTTCAGGGAACACTAACTATGGCTACACCTTC. Protein product: CASMFSGNTNYGYTF.

This chain links TRBV7-2 with TRBJ2-7, with 9 nucleotides matching TRBD1. CDR3 length: 13 residues. Germline V gene sequence: CDR1 SGHTA, CDR2 FQGNSA. J was trimmed by 6 bases and V by 5 bases; bases with no gene match: 5. The CDR3 nucleotides are TGTGCCAGCAGCGTGGGACAGGGTGGCGAGCAGTACTTC. As protein: CASSVGQGGEQYF.

The rearrangement links TRBV30 to TRBJ2-1, with 10 bases that match TRBD2. V lost 7 bases and J lost 12; bases outside the gene matches: 6. Germline CDR1 GTSNPN, CDR2 SVGIG (reference sequence). CDR3 length: 11 residues. The CDR3 reads CAYIAGGRQFF. The CDR3 coding sequence is TGTGCCTACATAGCGGGAGGTAGGCAGTTCTTC.

The rearrangement uses TRBV6-5 and TRBJ2-7; 10 nucleotides match TRBD1. The CDR3 length is 14 residues. The junction had 9 bases not matched to a gene; V was cut back by 10 bases and J by 3 bases. The V gene's germline CDR1 is MNHEY and CDR2 SVGAGI. The CDR3 DNA reads TGTGCCACCACACCCGGGACAGGGGTCTACGAGCAGTACTTC. It is translated as CATTPGTGVYEQYF.

The V call is TRBV29-1, the J call TRBJ1-1; 7 bases map to TRBD1. The V segment lost 4 bases and the J segment 0 bases; nucleotides outside the gene matches: 2. Germline CDR1 SQVTM, CDR2 ANQGSEA. The CDR3 totals 13 residues. CDR3 sequence (DNA): TGCAGCGTTGCTACAGGGGTGAACACTGAAGCTTTCTTT. It yields the protein CSVATGVNTEAFF.

CDR3: CASSLFVTVGGEQYF. CDR3 coding DNA: TGTGCCAGCAGCTTGTTTGTGACCGTAGGCGGCGAGCAGTACTTC. The rearrangement links TRBV5-6 to TRBJ2-7; D is uncertain. The CDR3 is 15 amino acids. CDR1 and CDR2 (germline): SGHDT, YYEEEE. The V end was cut by 1 base, the J end by 6 bases, with 17 bases between.

The chain employs TRBV30 and TRBJ1-5, with a weak D call TRBD1 (5 bases). Trimming pared 0 bases from V and 5 bases from J, leaving 8 bases between. The CDR3 is 13 residues long. Germline CDR1 is GTSNPN and CDR2 is SVGIG (reference sequence). CDR3 region: CAWSVGVDQPQHF. The CDR3, as DNA: TGTGCCTGGAGTGTAGGGGTAGATCAGCCCCAGCATTTT.

The genes are TRBV29-1 and TRBJ2-3, with a weak D call TRBD1 (5 bases). The ends were cut back, 8 bases at V and 1 base at J, with 13 bases in the middle. CDR1 and CDR2 (germline): SQVTM, ANQGSEA. The CDR3 sequence is 13 residues long. This chain's CDR3 is CSLRAGGTDTQYF. The CDR3 nucleotides are TGCAGCCTCAGGGCAGGAGGCACAGATACGCAGTATTTT.

The genes are TRBV4-1 and TRBJ1-1, with D maybe TRBD1 (5 bases). The length of the CDR3 is 15 residues. Germline V gene sequence: CDR1 MGHRA, CDR2 YSYEKL. Trimming pared 0 bases from V and 4 bases from J, leaving 12 bases between. The CDR3 nucleotides read TGCGCCAGCAGCCAAGAGACGGGGACGGTCACTGAAGCTTTCTTT. Its protein product is CASSQETGTVTEAFF.

The V and J genes are TRBV19 and TRBJ1-6; D perhaps matches TRBD1 (5 bases). The germline V gene has CDR1 LNHDA and CDR2 SQIVND (reference sequence). Trimming cost V 3 bases and J 3 bases, with 12 bases left between them. The CDR3 is 16 residues long. CDR3 region: CASSMGREYYNSPLHF. CDR3 in DNA: TGTGCCAGTAGTATGGGCAGGGAGTACTATAATTCACCCCTCCACTTT.

There are a few counts of this clone. The V and J genes are TRBV7-2 and TRBJ2-5; D unresolved. Trimming stripped 1 base from V and 1 base from J, with 7 bases between. In germline, CDR1 is SGHTA, CDR2 FQGNSA. This CDR3 is built from 14 residues. The CDR3 here is CASSLGLRQETQYF. The DNA for the CDR3 is TGTGCCAGCAGCTTAGGACTCCGCCAAGAGACCCAGTACTTC.